These 27 T cell receptor beta chains were all obtained from the same sample, sequenced in a study of post-analysis software for immune sequencing data. Unique molecular identifiers tagged the TCR beta cDNA libraries. TCRdb reanalysed the PCR reads using MiXCR and keeps one entry per CDR3 protein. The table lists approximately 180,000 distinct CDR3 sequences, around 30% of them singletons. Findings and limits, study-wide: In patients, TRBV5-6, TRBV5-1 and TRBV20-1 belonged to five TRBV segments found more frequently than in controls.

Antigens of these TCRs are unknown. Sequences were obtained from blood. The receptors stem from a girl between 5 and 17 years old with multiple sclerosis.

This clonotype was detected many times. The chain has TRBV12-3 or TRBV12-4 and TRBJ1-2; D may be TRBD1 (5 bases). The CDR3 is 13 amino acids. Trimming removed 6 bases from V and 7 bases from J, with 15 bases in between. The CDR3 loop is CASSQDSERGYTF. The DNA of the CDR3 is TGTGCCAGCAGCCAAGACAGCGAACGTGGCTACACCTTC.

The rearrangement uses TRBV11-3 and TRBJ2-1; D possibly corresponds to TRBD2 (6 bases). Germline values: CDR1 SGHNT, CDR2 YENEEA. V lost 5 bases, J lost 4 bases, and 15 bases lay in between. CDR3 length: 15 residues. CDR3 protein: CASSPPGGPYNEQFF. The CDR3 region has the DNA TGTGCCAGCAGCCCCCCCGGAGGGCCTTACAATGAGCAGTTCTTC. The variable domain in full, completed from reference TRBV11-3 and TRBJ2-1, reads EAGVVQSPRYKIIEKKQPVAFWCNPISGHNTLYWYLQNLGQGPELLIRYENEEAVDDSQLPKDRFSAERLKGVDSTLKIQPAELGDSAVYLCASSPPGGPYNEQFFGPGTRLTVL.

There are many counts of this clonotype. This rearrangement joins TRBV12-3 or TRBV12-4 to TRBJ2-5, with D possibly being TRBD1 (5 bases). Deletions cut 6 bases from V and 5 bases from J, with 10 bases between. The CDR3 has 12 residues. CDR3 sequence (DNA): TGTGCCAGCAGATCGACAGTGGAGACCCAGTACTTC. It codes for CASRSTVETQYF.

This clonotype was found a few times. This chain uses TRBV14 with TRBJ2-1; D not certain. The germline V and J ends were trimmed by 4 bases and 12 bases, with 13 bases remaining between them. The germline V gene encodes CDR1 SGHDN and CDR2 FVKESK. The CDR3 consists of 12 residues. The CDR3 DNA is TGTGCCAGCAGCCCCGGGTCGCGGATGCAGTTCTTC. Its protein product is CASSPGSRMQFF.

Only a few counts were recorded for this clonotype. This clone may be a read error of a much larger clone one base away. This rearrangement joins TRBV5-1 to TRBJ2-5; a weak D match, TRBD2 (5 bases). The germline V gene encodes CDR1 SGHRS and CDR2 YFSETQ. With 2 bases removed from V and 11 bases from J, the gap between germline ends came to 19 bases. This CDR3 region has 14 residues. The CDR3, as DNA: TGCGCCAGCAGCTTTACTAGTGGCTTCCATGAGCAGTACTTC. Translation gives CASSFTSGFHEQYF.

The table lists this clonotype with many counts. The V gene is TRBV11-2, the J gene TRBJ2-3; D unclear. Per germline, CDR1 SGHAT and CDR2 FQNNGV. V gave up 2 bases and J gave up 4 bases, with 13 bases separating them. The CDR3 runs to 15 residues. As DNA, the CDR3 is TGTGCCAGCAGCTTAAGAAGTAGCTGGGCAGATACGCAGTATTTT. It is translated as CASSLRSSWADTQYF.

The chain links TRBV7-2 to TRBJ2-5; D may match TRBD1 or TRBD2 (6 bases each). Trimming shortened V by 5 bases and J by 5 bases, and 21 bases separated the two germline ends. The CDR3 extends over 16 amino acids. Germline V gives CDR1 SGHTA, CDR2 FQGNSA. CDR3 in amino acids: CASSPSRGEARETQYF. In nucleotides, the CDR3 is TGTGCCAGCAGCCCCAGTAGGGGGGAAGCCCGGGAGACCCAGTACTTC.

The chain uses TRBV6-5 and TRBJ2-1; D not resolved. Between the trimmed V and J ends, which lost 4 bases and 9 bases, there was a span of 7 bases. Germline V gene sequence: CDR1 MNHEY, CDR2 SVGAGI. The CDR3 is 11 amino acids. CDR3 sequence reads: CASSSSAEQFF. CDR3 bases: TGTGCCAGCAGTTCCTCCGCTGAGCAGTTCTTC.

As concerns this clonotype: With a much larger clone just one base away, this may be a read error. The chain's CDR3 is CASRLVAGLTYNEQYF. DNA of the CDR3: TGCGCCAGCAGGTTGGTAGCGGGACTAACCTACAATGAGCAGTACTTC. The J gene is TRBJ2-1, the V gene TRBV5-1; 8 nucleotides align to TRBD2. The tail of the sequence fits TRBJ2-7 better, so the J call may be wrong. The CDR3 runs 16 residues. Germline V gene data show CDR1 as SGHRS and CDR2 as YFSETQ.

A remark on this clonotype: A junction end diverges from the germline sequence, so it may reflect a read error. V and J are TRBV13 and TRBJ2-2, with 8 bases lining up with TRBD2. Germline CDR1 and CDR2: PRHDT and FYEKMQ (reference sequence). CDR3 length equals 16 residues. CDR3 coding DNA: TGTGCCAGCAGCTCTCGGACTAGCAGGAACGCCGGGGAGCTGTTTTTT. Its protein product is CASSSRTSRNAGELFF.

The chain employs TRBV7-2 and TRBJ2-3; 11 positions match TRBD2. Trimming at V came to 3 bases and at J to 5 bases, leaving 4 bases not matched to a gene. Germline-derived CDR1 and CDR2 are SGHTA and FQGNSA. The CDR3 loop spans 15 amino acids. The CDR3 reads CASSFSGRARDTQYF. In nucleotides, the CDR3 is TGTGCCAGCAGCTTTAGCGGGAGGGCCCGAGATACGCAGTATTTT. Full variable domain (remainder filled in from reference TRBV7-2 and TRBJ2-3): GAGVSQSPSNKVTEKGKDVELRCDPISGHTALYWYRQSLGQGLEFLIYFQGNSAPDKSGLPSDRFSAERTGGSVSTLTIQRTQQEDSAVYLCASSFSGRARDTQYFGPGTRLTVL.

This clonotype came up a few times. This may come from a read error, since a much larger clone is one base off. The DNA for the CDR3 is TGTGCCAGCAGCCGAGGAGGGGGACTAGGAAACGAGCAGTACTTC. It is translated as CASSRGGGLGNEQYF. This chain links TRBV7-2 with TRBJ2-7, with 8 bases identical to TRBD2. V lost 5 bases and J lost 5; bases outside the gene matches: 11. Germline V gene data show CDR1 as SGHTA and CDR2 as FQGNSA. This CDR3 region has 15 residues.

This clonotype showed up many times. This chain uses TRBV7-2 with TRBJ2-5; possible D gene TRBD2, 5 bases. CDR1 and CDR2 from the germline V gene are SGHTA and FQGNSA. This CDR3 comprises 15 residues. V was clipped by 2 bases and J by 2 bases, with 12 bases between them. As DNA, the CDR3 is TGTGCCAGCAGCTTACTTCTTAGCGCACAAGAGACCCAGTACTTC. This translates into CASSLLLSAQETQYF.

The rearrangement uses TRBV5-1 and TRBJ1-1, with D possibly TRBD1 on 5 matching bases. Trimming removed 3 bases from V and 1 base from J, with 10 bases in between. Germline CDR1 and CDR2: SGHRS and YFSETQ. The CDR3 contains 14 residues. CDR3 in amino acids: CASSYGTQNTEAFF. The CDR3 DNA reads as TGCGCCAGCAGCTACGGGACTCAGAACACTGAAGCTTTCTTT.

The V call is TRBV20-1, the J call TRBJ1-1, with a possible D match to TRBD1 (6 bases). Looked up from germline, CDR1 is DFQATT and CDR2 is SNEGSKA (reference sequence). Trimming removed 0 bases at V and 0 bases at J, with 17 bases between. The CDR3 is made up of 17 amino acids. In DNA, the CDR3 is TGCAGTGCTAGAGATTCTGGGGGGCGGTTCATGAACACTGAAGCTTTCTTT. It encodes CSARDSGGRFMNTEAFF.

Points on this clonotype: A much larger clone sits a single nucleotide away, making a read error possible. The chain joins TRBV10-3 to TRBJ1-2; D gene ambiguous. The CDR3 has 9 residues. V was pared by 11 bases and J by 8 bases, with 9 bases between. Germline assignment: CDR1 ENHRY and CDR2 SYGVKD. DNA for the CDR3: TGTGCCTCCCGTATCGGCTACACCTTC. Its protein is CASRIGYTF.

This chain joins TRBV29-1 and TRBJ2-2; the D gene is possibly TRBD1 (6 bases). The CDR3 is 13 amino acids. V lost 5 bases to trimming and J lost 7 bases, with 14 bases between them. Germline CDR1 is SQVTM and CDR2 is ANQGSEA. The CDR3 spells CSVILRTVGELFF. The CDR3 region has the DNA TGCAGCGTTATCCTACGGACAGTCGGGGAGCTGTTTTTT.

On this clonotype itself: A much more abundant neighbour one base away suggests this may be a read error. The rearrangement links TRBV15 to TRBJ2-1; D unclear. The J call may be incorrect, as the DNA end agrees better with TRBJ2-7. CDR1 and CDR2 (germline): LNHNV, YYDKDF (reference sequence). CDR3 size: 12 residues. CDR3 residues: CATSRLGIEQYF. For the CDR3, the DNA is TGTGCCACCAGCAGACTAGGAATCGAGCAGTACTTC.

This chain joins TRBV5-6 and TRBJ2-5; tentatively, D is TRBD2 (7 bases). The CDR3 extends over 17 amino acids. Trimming took off 0 bases at V and 5 bases at J, with 20 bases between the two ends. Per the germline V gene, CDR1 is SGHDT and CDR2 is YYEEEE. The CDR3 here is CASSLVGRGARSETQYF. The CDR3 nucleotides read TGTGCCAGCAGCTTGGTGGGACGGGGGGCGCGATCGGAGACCCAGTACTTC.

The rearrangement joins TRBV4-1 to TRBJ1-5; D is perhaps TRBD1 (5 bases). V was trimmed by 1 base and J by 0 bases, leaving 7 bases between them. This CDR3 is 15 amino acids long. Germline CDR1 and CDR2: MGHRA and YSYEKL. The CDR3 nucleotides are TGCGCCAGCAGCCAAGGACAGTTTAGCAATCAGCCCCAGCATTTT. It translates to CASSQGQFSNQPQHF.

Concerning this clonotype itself: This may stem from a read error, because a much larger clone lies one nucleotide away. The V and J genes are TRBV12-3 or TRBV12-4 and TRBJ2-4, with 11 bases identical to TRBD2. The end of the DNA fits TRBJ2-7 better, so the J call may be wrong. The CDR3 covers 14 residues. The CDR3 protein is CAGSHSGRADEQYF. CDR3 bases: TGTGCCGGCAGTCATAGCGGGAGGGCCGACGAGCAGTACTTC.

A word on this clonotype: Being one base from a much bigger clone, this may be a read error. This chain links TRBV20-1 with TRBJ2-1, with D possibly being TRBD2 (6 bases). Germline values: CDR1 DFQATT, CDR2 SNEGSKA (reference sequence). V lost 3 bases and J 8 bases, leaving 17 bases between the germline ends. CDR3 length equals 14 residues. Here the CDR3 reads CSASHPRESDEQFF. The CDR3 DNA reads as TGCAGTGCTAGCCATCCCCGGGAGTCCGATGAGCAGTTCTTC.

The gene calls are TRBV20-1 and TRBJ1-5, with 12 bases lining up with TRBD1. The germline gives CDR1 DFQATT, CDR2 SNEGSKA (reference sequence). The CDR3 extends over 14 amino acids. V shed 5 bases and J 7 bases; nucleotides not matched to a gene: 6. The CDR3 is CSAVLGQGAQPQHF. The DNA for the CDR3 is TGCAGTGCTGTCTTGGGACAGGGGGCCCAGCCCCAGCATTTT.

At least ten counts were recorded for this clonotype. The chain has TRBV7-9 and TRBJ2-1; a weak D match, TRBD2 (5 bases). The V gene lost 2 bases and the J gene lost 7 bases, with 15 bases spanning the gap. Germline V lookup: CDR1 SEHNR, CDR2 FQNEAQ (reference sequence). The CDR3 spans 15 residues. The CDR3 DNA reads as TGTGCCAGCAGCTTATTACTAGTGAGATTAAATGAGCAGTTCTTC. The encoded protein is CASSLLLVRLNEQFF.

Notes on this clonotype: A read error may be the cause here, since a much bigger clone is one base away. V gene TRBV2 combines with J gene TRBJ2-5; a possible D gene is TRBD2 (6 bases). The germline V gene has CDR1 SNHLY and CDR2 FYNNEI. The CDR3 is 14 amino acids. Trimming removed 3 bases at V and 11 bases at J, with 19 bases between. CDR3 amino acids: CASSDFGGFHGQYF. CDR3 DNA: TGTGCCAGCAGTGACTTCGGAGGGTTCCACGGGCAGTACTTC.

This clonotype has just one count. A much larger clone sits a single nucleotide away, making a read error possible. The chain joins TRBV4-1 to TRBJ2-7; 12 nucleotides match TRBD1. V lost 4 bases and J lost 7; bases outside the gene matches: 11. CDR1 MGHRA and CDR2 YSYEKL come from the germline V gene. The CDR3 is 16 amino acids. Here the CDR3 reads CASSLLPGQGAGEQYF. DNA of the CDR3: TGCGCCAGCAGCCTCCTACCGGGACAGGGGGCAGGTGAGCAGTACTTC.

This clonotype has a single count. The conserved final phenylalanine or tryptophan is absent from the CDR3, which likely points to a read error. V and J are TRBV20-1 and TRBJ1-6, with D maybe TRBD1 (5 bases). The CDR3 runs to 14 residues. V gave up 3 bases and J gave up 11 bases, with 17 bases separating them. From germline, CDR1 is DFQATT and CDR2 SNEGSKA (reference sequence). DNA of the CDR3: TGCAGTGCTAGCTCGCAGGGAAAGGAGGCACCCCTCCACTTG. This codes for CSASSQGKEAPLHL.